The clone carrying this T cell receptor (beta chain) was seen more than once but under ten times. TCRdb re-called the 5' RACE reads with MiXCR, one entry per CDR3 protein. The sample lists roughly 220,000 distinct CDR3 sequences, over 9% occurring once. This entry is derived from a study of T-cell memory formation after mild COVID-19. At the level of the study: Clustering of TCRs was largely donor specific.

The CDR3 extends over 15 amino acids. Germline V gene lookup returns CDR1 SNHLY and CDR2 FYNNEI. The V segment lost 7 bases and the J segment 3 bases; nucleotides outside the gene matches: 5. The sequence was obtained from a man between 18 and 35 years old who had mild COVID-19 (a few samples of this study predate the infection). Cell type and time point are not known. This chain joins TRBV2 and TRBJ1-6; TRBD1 aligns across 8 bases. The sequenced sample consisted of PBMCs or a T cell subset sorted from them (not recorded which). CDR3 sequence reads: CASKGGQVYNSPLHF. The CDR3 DNA sequence: TGTGCCAGCAAGGGGGGACAGGTCTATAATTCACCCCTCCACTTT.